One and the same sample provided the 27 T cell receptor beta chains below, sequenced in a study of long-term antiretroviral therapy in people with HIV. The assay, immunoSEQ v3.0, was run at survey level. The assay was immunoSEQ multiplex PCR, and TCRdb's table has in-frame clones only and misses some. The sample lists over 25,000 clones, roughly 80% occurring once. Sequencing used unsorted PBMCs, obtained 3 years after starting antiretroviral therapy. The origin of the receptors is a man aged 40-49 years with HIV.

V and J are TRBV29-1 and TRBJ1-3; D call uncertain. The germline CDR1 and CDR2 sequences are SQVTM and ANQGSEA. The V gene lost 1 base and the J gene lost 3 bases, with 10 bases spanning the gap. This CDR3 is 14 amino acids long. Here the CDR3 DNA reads TGCAGCGTTGAAGTTTACGAGGGTGGAAACACCATATATTTT. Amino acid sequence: CSVEVYEGGNTIYF.

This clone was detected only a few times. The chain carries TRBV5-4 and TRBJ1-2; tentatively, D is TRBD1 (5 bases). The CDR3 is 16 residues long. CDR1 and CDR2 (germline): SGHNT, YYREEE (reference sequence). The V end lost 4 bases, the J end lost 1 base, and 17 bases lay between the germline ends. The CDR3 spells CASSPGWRGDNYGYTF. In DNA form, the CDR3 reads TGTGCCAGCAGCCCGGGATGGCGGGGGGATAACTATGGCTACACCTTC.

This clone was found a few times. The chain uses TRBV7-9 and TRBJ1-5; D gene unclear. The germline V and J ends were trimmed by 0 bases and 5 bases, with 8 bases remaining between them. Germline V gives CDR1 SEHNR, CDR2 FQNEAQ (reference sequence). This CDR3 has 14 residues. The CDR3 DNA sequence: TGTGCCAGCAGCTTAGCGACGGCCGATCAGCCCCAGCATTTT. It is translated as CASSLATADQPQHF.

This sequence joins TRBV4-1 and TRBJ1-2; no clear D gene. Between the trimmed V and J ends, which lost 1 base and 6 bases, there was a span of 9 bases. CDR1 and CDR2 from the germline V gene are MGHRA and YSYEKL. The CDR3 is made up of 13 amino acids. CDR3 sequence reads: CASSQVGYHGYTF. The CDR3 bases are TGCGCCAGCAGCCAAGTGGGGTACCATGGCTACACCTTC.

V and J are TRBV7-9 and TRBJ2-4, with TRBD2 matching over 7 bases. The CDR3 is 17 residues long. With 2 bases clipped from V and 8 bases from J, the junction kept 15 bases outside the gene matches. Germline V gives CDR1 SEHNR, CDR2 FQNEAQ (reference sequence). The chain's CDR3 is CASSLTRLGGSGDIQYF. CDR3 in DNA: TGTGCCAGCAGCTTAACACGGTTGGGCGGGAGTGGGGACATTCAGTACTTC.

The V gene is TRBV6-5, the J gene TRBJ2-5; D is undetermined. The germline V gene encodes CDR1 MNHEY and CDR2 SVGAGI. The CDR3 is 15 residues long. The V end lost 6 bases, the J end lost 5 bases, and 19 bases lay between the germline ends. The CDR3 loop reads CASRPNPTLIETQYF. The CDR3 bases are TGTGCCAGCAGACCGAACCCCACCTTAATCGAGACCCAGTACTTC.

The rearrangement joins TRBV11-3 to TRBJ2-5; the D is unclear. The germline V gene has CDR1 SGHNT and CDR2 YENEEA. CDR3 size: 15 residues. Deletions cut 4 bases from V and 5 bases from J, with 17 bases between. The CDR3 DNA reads TGTGCCAGCAGCTCTGGGCTCCAGCCCGGGGAGACCCAGTACTTC. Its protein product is CASSSGLQPGETQYF. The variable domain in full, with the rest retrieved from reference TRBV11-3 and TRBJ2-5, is EAGVVQSPRYKIIEKKQPVAFWCNPISGHNTLYWYLQNLGQGPELLIRYENEEAVDDSQLPKDRFSAERLKGVDSTLKIQPAELGDSAVYLCASSSGLQPGETQYFGPGTRLLVL.

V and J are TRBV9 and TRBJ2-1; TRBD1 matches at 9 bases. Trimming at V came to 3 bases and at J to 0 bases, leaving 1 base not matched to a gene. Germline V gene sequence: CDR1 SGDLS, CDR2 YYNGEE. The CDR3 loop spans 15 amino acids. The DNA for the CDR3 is TGTGCCAGCAGCGGGGGACAGGGCTCCTACAATGAGCAGTTCTTC. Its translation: CASSGGQGSYNEQFF.

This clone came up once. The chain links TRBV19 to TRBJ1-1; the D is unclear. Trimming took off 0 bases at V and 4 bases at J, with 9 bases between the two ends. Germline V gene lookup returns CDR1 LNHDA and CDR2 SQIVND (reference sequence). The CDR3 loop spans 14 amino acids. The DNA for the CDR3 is TGTGCCAGTAGTATAGAAGGCCCTCCCACTGAAGCTTTCTTT. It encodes CASSIEGPPTEAFF.

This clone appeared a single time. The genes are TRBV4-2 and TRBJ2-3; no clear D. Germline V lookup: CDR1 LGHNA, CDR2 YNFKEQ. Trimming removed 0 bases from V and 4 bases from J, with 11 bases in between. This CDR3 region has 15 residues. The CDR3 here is CASSQDGKGADTQYF. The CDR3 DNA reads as TGTGCCAGCAGCCAAGATGGGAAGGGCGCAGATACGCAGTATTTT.

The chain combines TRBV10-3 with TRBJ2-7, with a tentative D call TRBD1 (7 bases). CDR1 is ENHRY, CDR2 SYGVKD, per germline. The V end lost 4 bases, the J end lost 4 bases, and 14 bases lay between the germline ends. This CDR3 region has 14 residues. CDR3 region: CAISGGAGGYEQYF. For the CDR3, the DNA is TGTGCCATCAGTGGGGGGGCAGGGGGTTACGAGCAGTACTTC.

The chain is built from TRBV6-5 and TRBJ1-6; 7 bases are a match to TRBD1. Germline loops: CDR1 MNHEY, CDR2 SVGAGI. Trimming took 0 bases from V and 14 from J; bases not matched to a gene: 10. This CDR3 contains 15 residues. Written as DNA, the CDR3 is TGTGCCAGCAGTTACTCGGGACAGAGTCGTTCGGCCCTCCACTTT. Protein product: CASSYSGQSRSALHF.

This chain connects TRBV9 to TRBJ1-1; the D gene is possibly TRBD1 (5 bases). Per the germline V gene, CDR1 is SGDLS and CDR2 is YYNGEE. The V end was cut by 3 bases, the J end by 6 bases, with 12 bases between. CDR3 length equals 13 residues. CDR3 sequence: CASSAGVRSEAFF. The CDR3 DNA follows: TGTGCCAGCAGCGCGGGGGTACGATCTGAAGCTTTCTTT.

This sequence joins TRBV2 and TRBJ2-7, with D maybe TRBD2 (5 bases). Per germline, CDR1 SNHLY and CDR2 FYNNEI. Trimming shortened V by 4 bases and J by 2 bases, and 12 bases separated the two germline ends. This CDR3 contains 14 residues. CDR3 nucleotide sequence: TGTGCCAGCAGTGCCGGCGGGCCTACCTACGAGCAGTACTTC. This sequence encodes CASSAGGPTYEQYF.

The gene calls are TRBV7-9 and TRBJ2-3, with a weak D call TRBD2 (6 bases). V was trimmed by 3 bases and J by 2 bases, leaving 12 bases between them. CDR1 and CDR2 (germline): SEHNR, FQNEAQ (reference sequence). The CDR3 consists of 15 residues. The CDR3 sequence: CASSFGQGLTDTQYF. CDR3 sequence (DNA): TGTGCCAGCAGCTTTGGGCAGGGACTCACAGATACGCAGTATTTT.

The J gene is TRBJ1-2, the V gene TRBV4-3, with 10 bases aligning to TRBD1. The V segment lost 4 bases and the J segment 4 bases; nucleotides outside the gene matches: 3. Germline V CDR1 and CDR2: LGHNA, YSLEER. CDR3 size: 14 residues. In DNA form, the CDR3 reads TGCGCCAGCAGCCGGGACAGGGGCTCCTATGGCTACACCTTC. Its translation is CASSRDRGSYGYTF.

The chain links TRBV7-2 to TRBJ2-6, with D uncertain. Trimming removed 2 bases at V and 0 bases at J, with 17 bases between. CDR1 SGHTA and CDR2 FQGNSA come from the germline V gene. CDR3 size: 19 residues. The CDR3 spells CASSLISPGAGSGANVLTF. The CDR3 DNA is TGTGCCAGCAGCTTAATCTCCCCAGGTGCCGGCTCTGGGGCCAACGTCCTGACTTTC.

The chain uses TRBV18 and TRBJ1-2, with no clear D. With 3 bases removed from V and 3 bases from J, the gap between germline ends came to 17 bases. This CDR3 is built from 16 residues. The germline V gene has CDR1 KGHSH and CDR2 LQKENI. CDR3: CASSPEETLWYYGYTF. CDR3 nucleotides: TGTGCCAGCTCACCCGAGGAGACACTTTGGTACTATGGCTACACCTTC.

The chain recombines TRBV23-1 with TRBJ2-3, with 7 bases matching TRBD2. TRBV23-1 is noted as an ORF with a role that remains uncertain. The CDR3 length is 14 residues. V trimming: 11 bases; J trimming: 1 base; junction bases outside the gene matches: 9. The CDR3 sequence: CARGSGGCTDTQYF. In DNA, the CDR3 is TGCGCCCGCGGATCGGGAGGCTGCACAGATACGCAGTATTTT.

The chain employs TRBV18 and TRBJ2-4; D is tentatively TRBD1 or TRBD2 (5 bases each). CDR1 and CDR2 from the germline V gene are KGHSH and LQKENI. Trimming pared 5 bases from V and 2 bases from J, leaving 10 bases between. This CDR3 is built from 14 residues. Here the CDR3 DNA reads TGTGCCAGCTCATCAGAGGGGCCCAAAAACATTCAGTACTTC. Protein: CASSSEGPKNIQYF.

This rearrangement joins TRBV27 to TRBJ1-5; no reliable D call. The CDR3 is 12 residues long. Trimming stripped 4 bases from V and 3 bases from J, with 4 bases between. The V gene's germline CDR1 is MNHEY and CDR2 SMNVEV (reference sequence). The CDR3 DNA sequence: TGTGCCAGCAGTTCCGTCAATCAGCCCCAGCATTTT. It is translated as CASSSVNQPQHF.

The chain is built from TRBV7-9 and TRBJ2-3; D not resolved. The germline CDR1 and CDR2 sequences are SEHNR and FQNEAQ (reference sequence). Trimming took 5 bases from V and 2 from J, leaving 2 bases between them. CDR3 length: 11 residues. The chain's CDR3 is CASSVTDTQYF. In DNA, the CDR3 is TGTGCCAGCAGCGTCACAGATACGCAGTATTTT. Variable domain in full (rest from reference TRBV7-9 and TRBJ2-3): DTGVSQNPRHKITKRGQNVTFRCDPISEHNRLYWYRQTLGQGPEFLTYFQNEAQLEKSRLLSDRFSAERPKGSFSTLEIQRTEQGDSAMYLCASSVTDTQYFGPGTRLTVL.

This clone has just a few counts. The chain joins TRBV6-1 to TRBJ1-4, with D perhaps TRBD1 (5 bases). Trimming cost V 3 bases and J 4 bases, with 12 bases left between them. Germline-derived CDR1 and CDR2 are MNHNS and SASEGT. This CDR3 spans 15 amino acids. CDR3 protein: CASSDLGRVNEKLFF. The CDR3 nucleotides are TGTGCCAGCAGTGATCTGGGCAGGGTTAATGAAAAACTGTTTTTT.

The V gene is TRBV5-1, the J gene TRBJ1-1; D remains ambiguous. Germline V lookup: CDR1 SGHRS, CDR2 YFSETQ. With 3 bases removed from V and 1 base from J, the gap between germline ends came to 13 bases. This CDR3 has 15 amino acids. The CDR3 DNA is TGCGCCAGCAGCTCCTCAGGAGGACGGAACACTGAAGCTTTCTTT. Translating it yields CASSSSGGRNTEAFF.

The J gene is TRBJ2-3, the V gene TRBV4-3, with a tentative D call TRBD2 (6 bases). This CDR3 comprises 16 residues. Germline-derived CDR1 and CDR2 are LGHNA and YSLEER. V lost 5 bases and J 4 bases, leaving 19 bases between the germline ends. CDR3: CASSEGAGSGADTQYF. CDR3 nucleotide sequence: TGCGCCAGCAGCGAAGGGGCGGGATCCGGGGCAGATACGCAGTATTTT.

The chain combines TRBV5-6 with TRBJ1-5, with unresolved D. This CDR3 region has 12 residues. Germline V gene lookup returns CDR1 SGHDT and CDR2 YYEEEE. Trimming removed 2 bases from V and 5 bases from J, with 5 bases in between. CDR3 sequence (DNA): TGTGCCAGCAGCTTCGAAGATCAGCCCCAGCATTTT. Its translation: CASSFEDQPQHF.

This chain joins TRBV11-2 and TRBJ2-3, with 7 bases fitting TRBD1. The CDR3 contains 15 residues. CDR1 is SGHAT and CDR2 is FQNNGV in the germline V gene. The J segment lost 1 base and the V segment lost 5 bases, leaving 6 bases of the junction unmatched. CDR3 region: CASSPRQGRTDTQYF. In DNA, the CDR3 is TGTGCCAGCAGCCCCAGACAGGGACGCACAGATACGCAGTATTTT.